This T cell receptor beta chain comes out of a study of STAT5B mutations in CD4+ large granular lymphocyte leukemia (dated by TCRdb to 2021 to 2024). For the study in its entirety: Among healthy controls, the CDR3 'QG' motif was associated with a particular HLA allele. The study compared the TCRbeta repertoires of patients with CD4+ T-cell large granular lymphocyte leukemia against the TCRbeta repertoires of healthy blood donors. The purity of purified fractions was confirmed by flow cytometry on FACSCanto II or FACSVerse to exceed 95% among lymphocytes. General study outcomes and caveats: Main leukemic clonotypes were private to each patient, although roughly 25% appeared at low frequency in other patients' non-leukemic repertoires. Enrichment of TRBV06-family usage was observed among the top patient clones (8/27) relative to healthy controls (2/35). CD4-sorted patient repertoires appeared more clonal than healthy CD4+ repertoires, and this difference persisted after removing the putative leukemic clones. The data were not HLA-matched, and the relatively small sample size could explain the higher clonality seen in CD4+ compared with CD8+ T-LGLL.

The immunoSEQ assay at survey resolution was applied to genomic DNA for sequencing of TCRbeta rearrangements. On the study's bioinformatics: In the TCR sequencing data, the smallest productive clonotype frequency that could be detected was 2.59 x 10-5. Only productive TCRbeta rearrangements, defined as complete and in-frame sequences, were included in the analyses. The clonality of each sample was calculated as Simpson clonality in the immunoSEQ Analyzer version 3.0. Clones were binned by frequency as very rare, small, medium, large (1-20%) or hyperexpanded (>20%). Generation probabilities were estimated with OLGA 1.2.3, V-gene circos plots were generated with VDJtools, specificities were searched for in VDJdb, and CDR3 motifs were identified with GLIPH. Not all clones reach the TCRdb copy of this immuneACCESS table, which keeps in-frame sequences only. Checked studies attribute under half of the gap to unresolved V genes and leave the rest unexplained. V, J and clone size reflect that table, while D and trimming were determined from the DNA. The sample table records under 55,000 clones; 86% of these occur just once. The leading ten clones occupy less than 3% of the sample.

Healthy controls were 35 or so blood donors whose buffy coats came from the Finnish Red Cross blood service. All TCR-sequenced material derived from peripheral blood: patient blood samples and healthy donor buffy coats. Peripheral blood mononuclear cells were isolated by Ficoll-Hypaque gradient centrifugation. For the healthy controls, CD4+ cells were obtained from buffy coats by magnetic purification. The Gentra Puregene Cell and Tissue kit was used for genomic DNA extraction, and quantification was performed on a Qubit 2.0 fluorometer. Turning to this clone: What this receptor recognizes is not known. Per-base quality was not reported, and no clone a single base away is much larger than it.

Relative to germline, V is 2 bases shorter and J is 11 bases shorter, with 10 bases between their ends. The CDR3 holds 12 amino acids from the cysteine to the phenylalanine. The entry retains the CDR3 DNA only, 36 bases that are in frame from base 1. In the germline V gene, CDR1 corresponds to KGHSH and CDR2 to LQKENI. The chain couples TRBV18 to TRBJ1-5, with the D gene call left open. The sequencing input was CD4+ T cells from blood buffy coats. The sequence was collected from a human donor in good health. Here is the DNA: TGTGCCAGCTCACCAGACACCCTTGCCCAGCATTTT. Translated, this is CASSPDTLAQHF.